The T cell receptor (beta chain) under discussion was sequenced for a study of T cell repertoires in cytomegalovirus infection. Background on the study: Well-studied HLA-B-restricted CMV epitopes were used in the study alongside recently identified HLA-C-restricted ones.

V was pared by 4 bases and J by 2 bases, with 13 bases between. The CDR3 contains 15 residues. Germline V gives CDR1 MNHEY, CDR2 SVGAGI. Points on this clonotype: The antigen is unknown.

TCRdb redid the calling of the reads with MiXCR, one entry per CDR3 protein. The sample yields hundreds of thousands of distinct CDR3 sequences, approximately 33% seen once. V is TRBV6-5 and J is TRBJ2-3; D remains unclear. This clonotype was sampled from a human donor in good health (CMV status not recorded). Some clones in this sample may be carry-over from other donors' samples. Sequencing used cultured PBMCs, obtained from culture after CMV antigen stimulation. The CDR3 protein is CASSSGKYLTDTQYF. CDR3 coding DNA: TGTGCCAGCAGTTCTGGCAAGTATCTCACAGATACGCAGTATTTT.